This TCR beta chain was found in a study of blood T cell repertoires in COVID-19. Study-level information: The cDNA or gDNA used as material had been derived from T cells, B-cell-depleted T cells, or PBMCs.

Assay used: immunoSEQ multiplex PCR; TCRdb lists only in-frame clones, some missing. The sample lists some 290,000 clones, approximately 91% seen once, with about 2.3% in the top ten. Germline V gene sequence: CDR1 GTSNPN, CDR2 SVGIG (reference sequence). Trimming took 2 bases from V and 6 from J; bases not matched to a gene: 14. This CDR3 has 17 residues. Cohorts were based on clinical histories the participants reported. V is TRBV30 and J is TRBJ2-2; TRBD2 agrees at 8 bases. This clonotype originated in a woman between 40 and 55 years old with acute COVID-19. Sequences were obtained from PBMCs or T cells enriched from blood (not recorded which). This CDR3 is CAWSKTGGAILAGELFF. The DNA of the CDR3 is TGTGCCTGGAGTAAAACGGGGGGGGCTATCCTCGCCGGGGAGCTGTTTTTT.